What follows are 20 T cell receptor beta chains derived from one specimen sequenced in a study of control samples from healthy donors and cancer patients. Assay used: immunoSEQ multiplex PCR; TCRdb lists only in-frame clones, some missing. The sample carries more than 140,000 clones, 94% recorded once. The sample taken for sequencing was blood. These receptors were collected from a man aged 40-55 years in good health.

The rearrangement uses TRBV5-4 and TRBJ2-5; 10 bases align to TRBD2. The germline gives CDR1 SGHNT, CDR2 YYREEE (reference sequence). This CDR3 contains 14 residues. V lost 3 bases to trimming and J lost 4 bases; unmatched junction nucleotides: 3. The DNA for the CDR3 is TGTGCCAGCAGCTGGGTAGCGGGAGGAGAGACCCAGTACTTC. Its translation: CASSWVAGGETQYF.

The chain employs TRBV2 and TRBJ2-2; 7 nucleotides line up with TRBD2. Germline values: CDR1 SNHLY, CDR2 FYNNEI. J lost 6 bases, V lost 10 bases, and 14 bases had no gene match. This CDR3 is built from 15 residues. The chain's CDR3 is CATTLGGRAAGELFF. The CDR3 DNA is TGTGCCACAACTTTGGGAGGGAGGGCGGCCGGGGAGCTGTTTTTT.

This sequence joins TRBV4-3 and TRBJ2-5; D might be TRBD1 (6 bases). In germline, CDR1 is LGHNA, CDR2 YSLEER. V lost 0 bases, J lost 5 bases, and 16 bases lay in between. The CDR3 loop spans 16 amino acids. The CDR3: CASSQERSGVGETQYF. CDR3 nucleotides: TGCGCCAGCAGCCAAGAACGGTCAGGGGTTGGGGAGACCCAGTACTTC.

This rearrangement joins TRBV6-5 to TRBJ2-2, with 9 bases matching TRBD1. Germline V gives CDR1 MNHEY, CDR2 SVGAGI. Unmatched junction bases numbered 3, after V lost 6 bases and J lost 1 base. This CDR3 comprises 15 residues. The CDR3 DNA reads TGTGCCAGCAGGACGGGACAGGGGAACACCGGGGAGCTGTTTTTT. Its translation: CASRTGQGNTGELFF.

The gene calls are TRBV3-1 (or the pseudogene TRBV3-2) and TRBJ2-5; TRBD2 matches at 10 bases. The CDR3 covers 16 residues. From germline, CDR1 is LGHDT and CDR2 YNNKEL (reference sequence). Losses at the gene ends were 1 base for V and 2 bases for J; bases not matched to a gene: 4. The CDR3 protein is CASSQGTSGRQETQYF. DNA for the CDR3: TGTGCCAGCAGCCAAGGGACTAGCGGCAGACAAGAGACCCAGTACTTC.

This chain joins TRBV10-2 and TRBJ1-1, with 10 bases that match TRBD1. This CDR3 comprises 15 residues. Germline CDR1 WSHSY, CDR2 SAAADI. Germline trimming cut 8 bases from V and 5 bases from J; bases unmatched to any gene: 11. CDR3 DNA sequence: TGCGCCAGCGGAAAGAGACAGGGGGCAAGTACTGAAGCTTTCTTT. Its protein is CASGKRQGASTEAFF.

This clone was recorded once. The chain links TRBV4-3 to TRBJ2-1; the D gene is possibly TRBD1 (6 bases). The V gene lost 1 base and the J gene lost 9 bases, with 16 bases spanning the gap. The CDR3 loop spans 15 amino acids. Germline CDR1 LGHNA, CDR2 YSLEER. The CDR3: CASSQAVLGGGEQFF. The DNA of the CDR3 is TGCGCCAGCAGCCAAGCCGTCCTAGGGGGTGGTGAGCAGTTCTTC.

CDR3 nucleotides: TGTGCCAGCAGCTTTTGGACAGGGTCCAATCAGCCCCAGCATTTT. The encoded protein is CASSFWTGSNQPQHF. The chain recombines TRBV5-6 with TRBJ1-5; 8 bases agree with TRBD1. Germline V gives CDR1 SGHDT, CDR2 YYEEEE. The V and J ends lost 2 bases and 3 bases, in that order; junction bases with no gene match: 4. The CDR3 has 15 amino acids.

The V call is TRBV28, the J call TRBJ1-3; 9 bases match TRBD1. The CDR3 loop spans 20 amino acids. Germline V gene sequence: CDR1 MDHEN, CDR2 SYDVKM. V trimming: 2 bases; J trimming: 1 base; junction bases outside the gene matches: 15. CDR3 DNA: TGTGCCAGCAGTTTAAACGTGAGACAGGGGGATGGAGTATCTGGAAACACCATATATTTT. As protein: CASSLNVRQGDGVSGNTIYF.

The chain couples TRBV6-6 to TRBJ1-5; TRBD1 matches at 9 bases. Germline CDR1 and CDR2: MNHNY and SVGAGI (reference sequence). The CDR3 runs to 15 residues. The V and J ends lost 7 bases and 7 bases, in that order; junction bases with no gene match: 11. The CDR3, as DNA: TGTGCCAGCAACCCGTCCCGGGACAGGGACCAGCCCCAGCATTTT. Protein product: CASNPSRDRDQPQHF.

About this clone: Different DNA sequences within this sample yield the same CDR3. This chain connects TRBV12-3 or TRBV12-4 to TRBJ1-5; D uncertain. CDR3 size: 13 residues. V was cut by 2 bases and J by 4 bases, with 6 bases left in between. CDR3 amino acids: CASSLRVNQPQHF. As DNA, the CDR3 is TGTGCCAGCAGTTTAAGAGTGAATCAGCCCCAGCATTTT.

This chain joins TRBV5-5 and TRBJ2-7; 13 positions agree with TRBD2. CDR3 length: 18 amino acids. The J segment lost 5 bases and the V segment lost 4 bases, leaving 15 bases of the junction unmatched. CDR1 is SGHKS, CDR2 YYEKEE, per germline (reference sequence). This CDR3 is CASSLDTSGRAQVDEQYF. The DNA of the CDR3 is TGTGCCAGCAGCCTGGACACTAGCGGGAGGGCCCAGGTTGACGAGCAGTACTTC.

The rearrangement links TRBV5-1 to TRBJ2-3, with D possibly matching TRBD1 (6 bases). The CDR3 extends over 15 amino acids. Germline CDR1 SGHRS, CDR2 YFSETQ. V was trimmed by 7 bases and J by 4 bases, leaving 19 bases between them. The DNA for the CDR3 is TGCGCCAGCTCAGGGGCCCAGGGTGGCGCAGATACGCAGTATTTT. This codes for CASSGAQGGADTQYF.

This clone turned up a few times. The gene calls are TRBV19 and TRBJ2-4, with 7 bases identical to TRBD1. V dropped 7 bases and J dropped 4; count of bases not matched to a gene: 4. Germline CDR1 LNHDA, CDR2 SQIVND (reference sequence). The CDR3 runs 13 residues. The CDR3 region has the DNA TGTGCCAGTATCGAGACAGGGAAAAACATTCAGTACTTC. Its protein product is CASIETGKNIQYF.

The J gene is TRBJ1-6, the V gene TRBV5-6; D remains ambiguous. The CDR3 extends over 14 amino acids. Between the trimmed V and J ends, which lost 0 bases and 9 bases, there was a span of 10 bases. The germline CDR1 and CDR2 sequences are SGHDT and YYEEEE. In nucleotides, the CDR3 is TGTGCCAGCAGCTTGGTGCCGGAGGGTTCACCCCTCCACTTT. This sequence encodes CASSLVPEGSPLHF.

This clone was seen only once. The V gene is TRBV5-1, the J gene TRBJ1-5, with D possibly matching TRBD1 (5 bases). This CDR3 has 15 amino acids. CDR1 is SGHRS and CDR2 is YFSETQ in the germline V gene. V lost 0 bases to trimming and J lost 3 bases, with 10 bases between them. CDR3 sequence reads: CASSLEGVNNQPQHF. CDR3 coding DNA: TGCGCCAGCAGCTTGGAAGGGGTTAACAATCAGCCCCAGCATTTT.

The rearrangement uses TRBV7-8 and TRBJ2-2, with D unresolved. V shed 5 bases and J shed 8 bases, with 6 bases lying between them. The length of the CDR3 is 11 residues. Germline values: CDR1 SGHVS, CDR2 FQNEAQ. CDR3 region: CASSMGGELFF. CDR3 DNA sequence: TGTGCCAGCAGCATGGGGGGGGAGCTGTTTTTT.

The V call is TRBV7-3, the J call TRBJ2-2; perhaps TRBD1 as D (6 bases). Germline CDR1 and CDR2: SGHTA and FQGTGA. V lost 5 bases to trimming and J lost 1 base, with 8 bases between them. This CDR3 region has 14 residues. The DNA for the CDR3 is TGTGCCAGCAGCAAAGGGGGGAACACCGGGGAGCTGTTTTTT. Amino acid sequence: CASSKGGNTGELFF.

This clone was seen more than once but under ten times. The chain combines TRBV4-3 with TRBJ1-3; D gene ambiguous. The CDR3 is 15 residues long. Germline lookup yields CDR1 LGHNA and CDR2 YSLEER. The V gene lost 1 base and the J gene lost 0 bases, with 7 bases spanning the gap. DNA of the CDR3: TGCGCCAGCAGCCAAGTCGGTATCTCTGGAAACACCATATATTTT. This codes for CASSQVGISGNTIYF.

This sequence joins TRBV12-2 and TRBJ1-5. TRBV12-2 is marked as a pseudogene. This CDR3 spans 19 amino acids. The CDR3 nucleotides are TGTGCAAGTCGCTACCGCGGGGAGATTAGGGAGACTTGCAATCAGCCCCAGCATTTT. This codes for CASRYRGEIRETCNQPQHF.